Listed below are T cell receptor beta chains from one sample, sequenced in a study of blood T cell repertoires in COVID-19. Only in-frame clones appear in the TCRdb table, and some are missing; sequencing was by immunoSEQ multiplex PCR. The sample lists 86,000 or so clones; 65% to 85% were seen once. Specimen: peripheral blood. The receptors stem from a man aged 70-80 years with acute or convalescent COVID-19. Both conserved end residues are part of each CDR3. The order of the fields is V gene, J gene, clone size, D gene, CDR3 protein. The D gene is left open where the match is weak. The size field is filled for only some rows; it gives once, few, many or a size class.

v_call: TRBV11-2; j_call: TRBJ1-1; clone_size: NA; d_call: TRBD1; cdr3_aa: CASSFVQGENTEAFF
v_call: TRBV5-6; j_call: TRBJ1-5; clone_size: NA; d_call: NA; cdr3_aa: CASSFGFNSNQPQHF
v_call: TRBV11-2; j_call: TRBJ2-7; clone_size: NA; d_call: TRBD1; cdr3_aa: CASSDGTGVFSYEQYF
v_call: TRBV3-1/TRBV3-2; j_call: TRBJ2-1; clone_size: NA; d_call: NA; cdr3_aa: CASSQETGNEQFF
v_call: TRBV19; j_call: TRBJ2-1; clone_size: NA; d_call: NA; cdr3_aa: CASSIDPPGASSYNEQFF
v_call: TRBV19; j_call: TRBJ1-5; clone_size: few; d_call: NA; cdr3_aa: CASKYPGSGQPQHF
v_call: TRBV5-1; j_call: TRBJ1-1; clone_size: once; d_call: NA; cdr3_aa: CASSLDSVAFF
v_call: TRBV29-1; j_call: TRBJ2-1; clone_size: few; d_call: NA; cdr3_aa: CSGTTGEQFF
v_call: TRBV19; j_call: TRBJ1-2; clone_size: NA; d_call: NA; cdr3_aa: CASSPQTGSNGYTF
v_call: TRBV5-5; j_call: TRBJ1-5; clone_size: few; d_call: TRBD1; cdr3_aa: CASSYMTGNQPQHF
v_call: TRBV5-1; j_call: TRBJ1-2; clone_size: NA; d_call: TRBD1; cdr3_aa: CASSYDRGRNYGYTF
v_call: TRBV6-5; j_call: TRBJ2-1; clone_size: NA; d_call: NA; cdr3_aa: CASKSPETGNEQFF
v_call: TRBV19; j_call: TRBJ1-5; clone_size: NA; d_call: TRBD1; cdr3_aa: CATIGGAGGLGQPQHF
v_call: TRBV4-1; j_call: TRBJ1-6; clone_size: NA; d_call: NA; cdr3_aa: CASSQEVENSPLHF
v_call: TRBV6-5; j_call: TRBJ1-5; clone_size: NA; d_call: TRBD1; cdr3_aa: CASSLRGQGTQPQHF
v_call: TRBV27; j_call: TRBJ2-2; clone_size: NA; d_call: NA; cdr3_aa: CASSLGGGHYTGELFF
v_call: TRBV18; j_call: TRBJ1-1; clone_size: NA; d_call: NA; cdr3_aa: CASSPQTAEAFF
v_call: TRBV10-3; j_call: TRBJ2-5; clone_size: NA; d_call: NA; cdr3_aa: CAISAQGPGETQYF
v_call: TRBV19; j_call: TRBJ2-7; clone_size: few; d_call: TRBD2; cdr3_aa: CASRSLAGEYEQYF
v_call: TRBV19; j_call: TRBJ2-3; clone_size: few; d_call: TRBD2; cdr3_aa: CASSMERGPVRTQYF
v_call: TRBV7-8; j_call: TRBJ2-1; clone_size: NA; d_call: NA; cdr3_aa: CASSLITGSNEQFF
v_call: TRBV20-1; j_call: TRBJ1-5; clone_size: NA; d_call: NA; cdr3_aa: CSASQGGGRPQHF
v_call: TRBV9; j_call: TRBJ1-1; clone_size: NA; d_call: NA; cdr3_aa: CASSVADWQGLAAFF
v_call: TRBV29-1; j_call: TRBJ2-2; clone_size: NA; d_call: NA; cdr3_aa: CSVEGRGTGELFF
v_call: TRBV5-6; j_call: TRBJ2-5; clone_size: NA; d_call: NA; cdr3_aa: CASSPPGGGRETQYF
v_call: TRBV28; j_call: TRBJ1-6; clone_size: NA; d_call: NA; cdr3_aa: CASRGNSGVGSPLHF
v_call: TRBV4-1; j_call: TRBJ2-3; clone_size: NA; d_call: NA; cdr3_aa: CASSQVSGLGTDTQYF
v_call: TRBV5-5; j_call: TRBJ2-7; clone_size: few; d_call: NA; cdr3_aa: CASSRGRSLSYEQYF
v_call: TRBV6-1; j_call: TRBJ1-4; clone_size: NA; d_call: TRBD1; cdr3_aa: CASSEINRGGEKLFF
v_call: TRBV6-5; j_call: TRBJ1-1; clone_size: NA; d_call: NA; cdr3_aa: CASSYTRDTEAFF
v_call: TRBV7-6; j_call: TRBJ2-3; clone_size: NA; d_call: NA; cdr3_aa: CASSLVVRLSSTDTQYF
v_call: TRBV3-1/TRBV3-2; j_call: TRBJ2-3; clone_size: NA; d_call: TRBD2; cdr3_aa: CASSQLLAGGLDTQYF
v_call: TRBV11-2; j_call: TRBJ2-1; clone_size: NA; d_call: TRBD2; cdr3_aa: CASSYRGDEQFF
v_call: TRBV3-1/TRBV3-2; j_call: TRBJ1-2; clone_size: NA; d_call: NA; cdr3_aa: CASSQSPRGNYGYTF
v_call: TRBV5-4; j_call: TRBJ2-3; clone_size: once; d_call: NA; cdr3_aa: CASSRYEGTDTQYF
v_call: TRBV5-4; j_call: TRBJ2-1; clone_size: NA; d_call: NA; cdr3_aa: CASSLDKSGYNEQFF
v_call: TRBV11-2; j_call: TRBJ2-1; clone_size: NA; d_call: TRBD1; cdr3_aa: CASSLGQGNEQFF
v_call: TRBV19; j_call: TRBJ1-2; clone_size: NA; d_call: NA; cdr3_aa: CASSSPLRGPGGYTF
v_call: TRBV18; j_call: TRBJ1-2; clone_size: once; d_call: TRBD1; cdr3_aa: CASSLTGVGYGYTF
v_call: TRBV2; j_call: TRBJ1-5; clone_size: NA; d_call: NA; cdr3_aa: CASNRDRYQPQHF
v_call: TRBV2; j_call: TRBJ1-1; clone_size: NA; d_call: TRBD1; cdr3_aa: CASSETPFRTGGDEAFF
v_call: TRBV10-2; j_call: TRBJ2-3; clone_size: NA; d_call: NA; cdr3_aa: CASSEWTTVEDTQYF
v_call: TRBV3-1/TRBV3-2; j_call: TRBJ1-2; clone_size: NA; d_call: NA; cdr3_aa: CASSQDHRAGYTF
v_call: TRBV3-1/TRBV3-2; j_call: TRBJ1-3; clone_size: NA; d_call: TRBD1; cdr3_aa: CASSLGTGVSGNTIYF